The 14 T cell receptor beta chains given below trace back to one sample, sequenced in a study of T cells in Graves' hyperthyroidism and ophthalmopathy. TCR beta CDR3 regions were amplified from RNA. The TCR CDR3 was amplified in a first-round RT-PCR using the HTBI primer set. TCRdb ran MiXCR on the multiplex PCR reads and lists one entry per CDR3 protein. The sample has around 600,000 distinct CDR3 sequences; more than 12% are singletons. The sample consisted of blood. Receptors originate from a woman between 45 and 65 years old with Graves' ophthalmopathy.

This clonotype was seen more than once but under ten times. The genes are TRBV2 and TRBJ1-5; TRBD1 is a possible D gene (6 bases). Germline V gene lookup returns CDR1 SNHLY and CDR2 FYNNEI. V lost 3 bases and J 5 bases, leaving 11 bases between the germline ends. This CDR3 is 14 amino acids long. The CDR3 here is CASSDWEGDQPQHF. The CDR3 DNA reads as TGTGCCAGCAGTGATTGGGAGGGGGATCAGCCCCAGCATTTT.

This clonotype occurred many times. The V and J genes are TRBV28 and TRBJ2-5, with D possibly being TRBD1 or TRBD2 (5 bases each). In germline, CDR1 is MDHEN, CDR2 SYDVKM. The CDR3 is made up of 14 amino acids. V shed 6 bases and J shed 1 base, with 12 bases lying between them. The CDR3 is CASSFSGTQETQYF. CDR3 bases: TGTGCCAGCAGCTTTTCCGGGACCCAAGAGACCCAGTACTTC.

This clonotype was counted at least ten times. The chain uses TRBV24-1 and TRBJ2-2; D gene ambiguous. Germline V CDR1 and CDR2: KGHDR, SFDVKD. CDR3 length: 15 amino acids. Between the trimmed V and J ends, which lost 4 bases and 1 base, there was a span of 9 bases. The CDR3 sequence: CATSESRKNTGELFF. The DNA of the CDR3 is TGTGCCACCAGTGAGTCCAGGAAGAACACCGGGGAGCTGTTTTTT.

There are many counts of this clonotype. The chain recombines TRBV7-9 with TRBJ2-3; the D gene is possibly TRBD1 (5 bases). Trimming shortened V by 0 bases and J by 2 bases, and 15 bases separated the two germline ends. The CDR3 extends over 17 amino acids. Germline CDR1 reads SEHNR; CDR2 reads FQNEAQ (reference sequence). In DNA, the CDR3 is TGTGCCAGCAGCTTAGCGCAGGGTGGAGCAAACACAGATACGCAGTATTTT. Its translation: CASSLAQGGANTDTQYF.

V usage is TRBV18 and J usage is TRBJ2-7, with 8 positions matching TRBD2. Germline V gives CDR1 KGHSH, CDR2 LQKENI. This CDR3 is 18 amino acids long. The V segment lost 6 bases and the J segment 0 bases; nucleotides outside the gene matches: 16. CDR3 protein: CASSGRRILADLSYEQYF. CDR3 DNA: TGTGCCAGCTCGGGGCGGAGAATACTAGCGGATCTCTCCTACGAGCAGTACTTC. Full variable domain (outside the CDR3, taken from reference TRBV18 and TRBJ2-7): NAGVMQNPRHLVRRRGQEARLRCSPMKGHSHVYWYRQLPEEGLKFMVYLQKENIIDESGMPKERFSAEFPKEGPSILRIQQVVRGDSAAYFCASSGRRILADLSYEQYFGPGTRLTVT.

V usage is TRBV14 and J usage is TRBJ2-5; the match to TRBD2 covers 8 bases. This CDR3 region has 18 residues. Germline values: CDR1 SGHDN, CDR2 FVKESK. V was pared by 3 bases and J by 5 bases, with 17 bases of the junction left unmatched. CDR3 in DNA: TGTGCCAGCAGCCAGAGGAAGGGAGGCCTAGCGGGTCGGGAGACCCAGTACTTC. This codes for CASSQRKGGLAGRETQYF.

The rearrangement links TRBV7-9 to TRBJ2-7, with TRBD2 identical over 8 bases. Germline trimming cut 2 bases from V and 4 bases from J; bases unmatched to any gene: 7. Looked up from germline, CDR1 is SEHNR and CDR2 is FQNEAQ (reference sequence). This CDR3 comprises 15 residues. CDR3: CASSLISAGVYEQYF. As DNA, the CDR3 is TGTGCCAGCAGCTTAATTTCAGCGGGGGTTTACGAGCAGTACTTC.

About this clonotype itself: A read error may be the cause here, since a much bigger clone is one base away. The chain combines TRBV24-1 with TRBJ1-1, with D unclear. The CDR3 loop spans 13 amino acids. In germline, CDR1 is KGHDR, CDR2 SFDVKD. CDR3 amino acids: CATSDFGNTEALF. CDR3 DNA: TGTGCCACCAGTGATTTTGGGAACACTGAAGCTCTCTTT.

This clonotype was picked up many times. The gene calls are TRBV6-2 or TRBV6-3 and TRBJ1-2, with 9 positions matching TRBD1. The CDR3 covers 16 residues. V lost 5 bases and J lost 2; bases outside the gene matches: 9. In germline, CDR1 is MNHEY, CDR2 SVGEGT. The DNA of the CDR3 is TGTGCCAGCAGTACTCGGGCCGGGACAGGGAACTATGGCTACACCTTC. Protein product: CASSTRAGTGNYGYTF.

This clonotype was seen a handful of times. The rearrangement joins TRBV9 to TRBJ2-1; weak D call: TRBD2 (6 bases). The CDR3 extends over 15 amino acids. Germline loops: CDR1 SGDLS, CDR2 YYNGEE. The V gene lost 3 bases and the J gene lost 9 bases, with 19 bases spanning the gap. CDR3 amino acids: CASSGPSAESFEQFF. The CDR3 coding sequence is TGTGCCAGCAGCGGACCTAGCGCCGAATCTTTTGAGCAGTTCTTC. Full variable domain (missing parts from reference TRBV9 and TRBJ2-1): DSGVTQTPKHLITATGQRVTLRCSPRSGDLSVYWYQQSLDQGLQFLIQYYNGEERAKGNILERFSAQQFPDLHSELNLSSLELGDSALYFCASSGPSAESFEQFFGPGTRLTVL.

This clonotype showed up many times. V gene TRBV5-1 combines with J gene TRBJ2-1; a weak D match, TRBD2 (5 bases). The CDR3 runs 16 residues. V lost 7 bases and J 0 bases, leaving 17 bases between the germline ends. Germline V gene sequence: CDR1 SGHRS, CDR2 YFSETQ. CDR3 sequence: CASHKEEMSSYNEQFF. The CDR3 nucleotides are TGCGCCAGCCATAAGGAGGAGATGAGCTCCTACAATGAGCAGTTCTTC.

This clonotype was seen a few times. A much larger clone differs from this one at a single base, so this may be a read error. The CDR3 sequence: CANGQAISTDTQYF. In nucleotides, the CDR3 is TGTGCCAACGGACAGGCGATTAGCACAGATACGCAGTATTTT. The chain recombines TRBV7-8 with TRBJ2-3; 7 bases agree with TRBD1. CDR3 length: 14 amino acids. J was trimmed by 0 bases and V by 10 bases; bases with no gene match: 7. Germline CDR1 and CDR2: SGHVS and FQNEAQ.

The V and J genes are TRBV6-1 and TRBJ1-1, with D maybe TRBD1 (6 bases). Germline lookup yields CDR1 MNHNS and CDR2 SASEGT. The ends were cut back, 4 bases at V and 5 bases at J, with 14 bases in the middle. The CDR3 extends over 14 amino acids. The CDR3, as DNA: TGTGCCAGCAGTGGACAGGTTGGCGGGACTGAAGCTTTCTTT. It specifies CASSGQVGGTEAFF.

This clonotype has at least ten counts. CDR3 residues: CASRPPGTGGGYTF. The CDR3 DNA reads as TGTGCCAGCAGACCCCCCGGGACAGGGGGCGGCTACACCTTC. The V and J genes are TRBV27 and TRBJ1-2; TRBD1 aligns across 12 bases. Germline trimming cut 6 bases from V and 8 bases from J; bases unmatched to any gene: 7. The length of the CDR3 is 14 residues. Germline V gene data show CDR1 as MNHEY and CDR2 as SMNVEV (reference sequence).